The sequence of this TCR beta chain was determined in a study of identical twins. A template switching step contributed a universal primer site, while unique molecular identifiers were present in the cDNA. TCRdb re-called the 5' RACE reads through MiXCR, storing one row per CDR3 protein. This sample yields 250,000 or so distinct CDR3 sequences, of which approximately 7.8% are seen a single time; approximately 5.4% belongs to the top ten. The ends lost 0 bases at V and 3 bases at J; junction bases unmatched: 4. The CDR3 covers 15 residues. The germline V gene has CDR1 KGHSH and CDR2 LQKENI. This clonotype was seen only once. These records were also assigned to another study, of yellow fever vaccine responses in identical twins.

The J gene is TRBJ2-7, the V gene TRBV18; 8 bases match TRBD2. The material sequenced was CD8+ T cells sorted from blood. The sequence derives from a young woman in good health. The CDR3 sequence: CASSPPSAGGYEQYF. As DNA, the CDR3 is TGTGCCAGCTCACCACCGTCCGCGGGGGGCTACGAGCAGTACTTC.